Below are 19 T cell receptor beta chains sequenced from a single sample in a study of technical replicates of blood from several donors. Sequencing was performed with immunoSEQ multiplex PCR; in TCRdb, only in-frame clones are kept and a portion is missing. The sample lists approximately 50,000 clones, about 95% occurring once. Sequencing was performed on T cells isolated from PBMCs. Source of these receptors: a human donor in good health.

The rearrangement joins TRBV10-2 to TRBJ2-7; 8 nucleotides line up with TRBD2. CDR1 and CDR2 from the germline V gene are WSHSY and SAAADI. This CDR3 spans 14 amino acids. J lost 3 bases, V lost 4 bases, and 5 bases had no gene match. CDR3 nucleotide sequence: TGCGCCAGCAGTGCCGGGACTAGTTTCTACGAGCAGTACTTC. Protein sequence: CASSAGTSFYEQYF.

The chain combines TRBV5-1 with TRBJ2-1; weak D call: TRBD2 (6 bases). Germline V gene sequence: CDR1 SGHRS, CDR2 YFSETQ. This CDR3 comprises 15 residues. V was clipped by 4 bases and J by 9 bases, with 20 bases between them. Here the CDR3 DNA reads TGCGCCAGCAGCAGGCCGGGGGTAGATTCGGGTGAGCAGTTCTTC. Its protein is CASSRPGVDSGEQFF. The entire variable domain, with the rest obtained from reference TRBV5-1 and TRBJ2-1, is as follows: KAGVTQTPRYLIKTRGQQVTLSCSPISGHRSVSWYQQTPGQGLQFLFEYFSETQRNKGNFPGRFSGRQFSNSRSEMNVSTLELGDSALYLCASSRPGVDSGEQFFGPGTRLTVL.

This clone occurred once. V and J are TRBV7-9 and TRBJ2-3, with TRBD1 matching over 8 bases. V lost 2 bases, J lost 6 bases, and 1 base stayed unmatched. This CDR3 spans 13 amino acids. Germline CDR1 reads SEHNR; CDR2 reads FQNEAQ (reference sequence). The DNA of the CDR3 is TGTGCCAGCAGCTTACAGGGGGCGGATACGCAGTATTTT. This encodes CASSLQGADTQYF.

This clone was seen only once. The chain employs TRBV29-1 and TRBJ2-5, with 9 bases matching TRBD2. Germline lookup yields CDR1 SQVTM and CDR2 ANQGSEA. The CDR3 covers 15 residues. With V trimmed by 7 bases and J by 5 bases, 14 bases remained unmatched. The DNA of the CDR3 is TGCAGCGCTGGAAACAGGGCCACTAGCGGGGAGACCCAGTACTTC. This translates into CSAGNRATSGETQYF.

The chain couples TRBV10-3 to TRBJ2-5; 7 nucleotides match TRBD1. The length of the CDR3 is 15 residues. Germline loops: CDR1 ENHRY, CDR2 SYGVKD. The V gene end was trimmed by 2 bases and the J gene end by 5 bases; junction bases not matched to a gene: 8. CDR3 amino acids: CAISETPDRVETQYF. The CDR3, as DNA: TGTGCCATCAGTGAGACTCCCGACAGGGTGGAGACCCAGTACTTC.

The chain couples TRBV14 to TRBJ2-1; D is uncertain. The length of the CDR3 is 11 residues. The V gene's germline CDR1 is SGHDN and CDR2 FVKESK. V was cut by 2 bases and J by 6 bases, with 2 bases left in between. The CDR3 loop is CASSQLNEQFF. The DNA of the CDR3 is TGTGCCAGCAGCCAACTCAATGAGCAGTTCTTC.

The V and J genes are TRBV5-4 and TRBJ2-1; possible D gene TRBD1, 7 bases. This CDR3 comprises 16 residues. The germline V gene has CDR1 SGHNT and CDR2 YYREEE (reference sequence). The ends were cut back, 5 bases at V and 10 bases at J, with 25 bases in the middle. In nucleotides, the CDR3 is TGTGCCAGCAGTTTCATGGGGGGCAGGGGGTTTGGGGAGCAGTTCTTC. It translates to CASSFMGGRGFGEQFF.

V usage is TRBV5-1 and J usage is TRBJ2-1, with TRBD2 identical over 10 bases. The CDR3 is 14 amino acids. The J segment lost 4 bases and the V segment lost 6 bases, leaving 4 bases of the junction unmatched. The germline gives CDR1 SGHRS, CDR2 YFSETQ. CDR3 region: CASTQAGGYNEQFF. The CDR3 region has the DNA TGCGCCAGCACCCAAGCGGGGGGGTACAATGAGCAGTTCTTC.

The CDR3 nucleotides read TGCGCCAGCAGCGACCCAAAACAGGGGGCGCCTGAAAAACTGTTTTTT. Protein sequence: CASSDPKQGAPEKLFF. The V gene is TRBV5-1, the J gene TRBJ1-4; 9 nucleotides agree with TRBD1. This CDR3 contains 16 residues. CDR1 and CDR2 (germline): SGHRS, YFSETQ. The J segment lost 7 bases and the V segment lost 4 bases, leaving 11 bases of the junction unmatched.

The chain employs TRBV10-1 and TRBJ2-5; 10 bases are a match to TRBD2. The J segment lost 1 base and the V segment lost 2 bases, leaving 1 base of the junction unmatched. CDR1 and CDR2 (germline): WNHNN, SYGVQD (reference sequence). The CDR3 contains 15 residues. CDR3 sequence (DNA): TGCGCCAGCAGTGAGCCTAGCGGGGGCCAAGAGACCCAGTACTTC. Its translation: CASSEPSGGQETQYF.

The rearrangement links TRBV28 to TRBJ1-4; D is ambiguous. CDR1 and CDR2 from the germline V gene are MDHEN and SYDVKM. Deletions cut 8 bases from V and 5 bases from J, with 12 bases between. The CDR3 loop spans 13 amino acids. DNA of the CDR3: TGTGCCAGCGGTCCGGCGGAGAATGAAAAACTGTTTTTT. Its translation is CASGPAENEKLFF. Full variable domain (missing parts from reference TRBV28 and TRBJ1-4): DVKVTQSSRYLVKRTGEKVFLECVQDMDHENMFWYRQDPGLGLRLIYFSYDVKMKEKGDIPEGYSVSREKKERFSLILESASTNQTSMYLCASGPAENEKLFFGSGTQLSVL.

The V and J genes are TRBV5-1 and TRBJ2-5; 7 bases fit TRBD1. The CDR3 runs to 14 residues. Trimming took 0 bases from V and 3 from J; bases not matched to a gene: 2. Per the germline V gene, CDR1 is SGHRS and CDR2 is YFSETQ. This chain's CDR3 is CASSLEGTEETQYF. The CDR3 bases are TGCGCCAGCAGCTTGGAGGGGACAGAAGAGACCCAGTACTTC.

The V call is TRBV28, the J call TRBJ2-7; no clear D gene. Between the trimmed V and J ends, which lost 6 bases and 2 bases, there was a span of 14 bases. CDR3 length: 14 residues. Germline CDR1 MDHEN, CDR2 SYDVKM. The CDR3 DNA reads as TGTGCCAGCAGACCGTCGAGCCGGGCCTACGAGCAGTACTTC. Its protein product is CASRPSSRAYEQYF.

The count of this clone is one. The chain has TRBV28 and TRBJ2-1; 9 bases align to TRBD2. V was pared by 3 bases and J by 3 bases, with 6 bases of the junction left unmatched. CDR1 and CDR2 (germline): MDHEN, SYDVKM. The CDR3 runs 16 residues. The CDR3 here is CASSFASGKIYNEQFF. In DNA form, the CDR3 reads TGTGCCAGCAGTTTCGCTAGCGGGAAGATCTACAATGAGCAGTTCTTC.

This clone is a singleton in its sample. CDR3 residues: CASSPNGAKNIQYF. CDR3 nucleotide sequence: TGTGCCAGCTCACCAAACGGGGCCAAAAACATTCAGTACTTC. V and J are TRBV18 and TRBJ2-4; the D is unclear. CDR1 is KGHSH and CDR2 is LQKENI in the germline V gene. Trimming removed 2 bases from V and 1 base from J, with 6 bases in between. The CDR3 covers 14 residues.

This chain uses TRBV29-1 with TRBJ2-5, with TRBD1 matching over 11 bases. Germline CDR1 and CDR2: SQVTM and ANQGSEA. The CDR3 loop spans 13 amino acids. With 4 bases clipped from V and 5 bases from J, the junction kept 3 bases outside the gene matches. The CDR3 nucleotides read TGCAGCGTTGGGACAGGGGGCGCGGAGACCCAGTACTTC. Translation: CSVGTGGAETQYF.

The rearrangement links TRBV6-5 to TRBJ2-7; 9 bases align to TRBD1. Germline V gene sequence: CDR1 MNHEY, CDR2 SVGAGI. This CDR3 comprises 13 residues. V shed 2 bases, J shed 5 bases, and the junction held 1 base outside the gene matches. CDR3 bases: TGTGCCAGCAGTTACGGGACAGGGAACGAGCAGTACTTC. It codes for CASSYGTGNEQYF.

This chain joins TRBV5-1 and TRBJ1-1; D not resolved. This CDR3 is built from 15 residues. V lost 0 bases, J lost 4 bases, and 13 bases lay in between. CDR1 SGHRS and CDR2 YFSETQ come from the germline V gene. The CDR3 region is CASSLDPGMGTEAFF. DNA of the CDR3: TGCGCCAGCAGCTTGGATCCGGGGATGGGCACTGAAGCTTTCTTT.

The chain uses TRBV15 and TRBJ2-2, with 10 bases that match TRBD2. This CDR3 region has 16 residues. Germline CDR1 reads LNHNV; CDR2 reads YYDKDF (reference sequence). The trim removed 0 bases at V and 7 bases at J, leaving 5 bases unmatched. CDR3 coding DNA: TGTGCCACCAGCAGAGAGGGGCTAGCGGGAGTCGGGGAGCTGTTTTTT. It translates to CATSREGLAGVGELFF. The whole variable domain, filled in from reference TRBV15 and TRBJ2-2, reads DAMVIQNPRYQVTQFGKPVTLSCSQTLNHNVMYWYQQKSSQAPKLLFHYYDKDFNNEADTPDNFQSRRPNTSFCFLDIRSPGLGDTAMYLCATSREGLAGVGELFFGEGSRLTVL.